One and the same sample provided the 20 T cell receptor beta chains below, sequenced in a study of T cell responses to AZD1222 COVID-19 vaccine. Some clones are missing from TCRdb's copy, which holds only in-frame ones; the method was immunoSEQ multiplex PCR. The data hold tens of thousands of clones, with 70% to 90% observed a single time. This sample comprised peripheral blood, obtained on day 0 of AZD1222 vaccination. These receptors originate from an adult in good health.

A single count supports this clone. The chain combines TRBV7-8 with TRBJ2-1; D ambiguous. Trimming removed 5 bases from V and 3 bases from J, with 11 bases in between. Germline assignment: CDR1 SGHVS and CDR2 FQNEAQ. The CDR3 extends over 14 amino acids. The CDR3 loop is CASSQDIRYNEQFF. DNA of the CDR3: TGTGCCAGCAGCCAGGATATCCGCTACAATGAGCAGTTCTTC.

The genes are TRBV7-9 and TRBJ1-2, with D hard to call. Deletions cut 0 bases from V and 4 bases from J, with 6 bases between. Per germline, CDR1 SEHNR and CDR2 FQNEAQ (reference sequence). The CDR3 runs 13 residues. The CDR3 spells CASSLAVSYGYTF. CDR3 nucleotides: TGTGCCAGCAGCTTAGCAGTCTCCTATGGCTACACCTTC.

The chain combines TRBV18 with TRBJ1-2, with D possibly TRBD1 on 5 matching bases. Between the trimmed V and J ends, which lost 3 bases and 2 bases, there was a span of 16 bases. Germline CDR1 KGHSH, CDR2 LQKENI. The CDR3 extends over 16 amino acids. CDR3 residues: CASSPPSQALNYGYTF. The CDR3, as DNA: TGTGCCAGCTCACCCCCGTCACAGGCCCTAAACTATGGCTACACCTTC.

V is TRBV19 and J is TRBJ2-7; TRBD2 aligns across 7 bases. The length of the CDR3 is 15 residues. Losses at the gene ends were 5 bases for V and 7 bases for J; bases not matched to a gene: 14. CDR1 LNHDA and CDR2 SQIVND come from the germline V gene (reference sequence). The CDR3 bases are TGTGCCAGTAGTGTCCGGGACCGGACCGGGGGGGAGCAGTACTTC. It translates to CASSVRDRTGGEQYF.

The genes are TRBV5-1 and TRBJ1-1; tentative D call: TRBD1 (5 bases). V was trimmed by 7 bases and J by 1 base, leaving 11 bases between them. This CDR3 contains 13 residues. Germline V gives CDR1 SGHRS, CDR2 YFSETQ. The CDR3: CASGLQANTEAFF. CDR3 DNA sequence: TGCGCCAGCGGACTACAGGCGAACACTGAAGCTTTCTTT.

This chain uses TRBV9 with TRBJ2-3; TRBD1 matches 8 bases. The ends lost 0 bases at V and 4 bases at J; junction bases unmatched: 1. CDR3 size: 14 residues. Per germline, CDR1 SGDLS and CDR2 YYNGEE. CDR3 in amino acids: CASSVEGQADTQYF. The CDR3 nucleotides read TGTGCCAGCAGCGTAGAGGGACAGGCAGATACGCAGTATTTT.

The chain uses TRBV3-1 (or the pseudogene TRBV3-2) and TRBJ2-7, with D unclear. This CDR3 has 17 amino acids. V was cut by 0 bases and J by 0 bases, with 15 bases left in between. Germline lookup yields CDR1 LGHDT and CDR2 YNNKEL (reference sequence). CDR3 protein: CASSQDYPYPTSYEQYF. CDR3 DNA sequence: TGTGCCAGCAGCCAAGACTATCCATATCCGACCTCCTACGAGCAGTACTTC.

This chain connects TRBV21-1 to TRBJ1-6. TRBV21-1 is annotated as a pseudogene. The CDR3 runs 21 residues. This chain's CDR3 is CASSKGAGPNRLPHYNSPLHF. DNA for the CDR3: TGTGCCAGCAGCAAAGGAGCGGGCCCTAACCGACTACCCCACTATAATTCACCCCTCCACTTT.

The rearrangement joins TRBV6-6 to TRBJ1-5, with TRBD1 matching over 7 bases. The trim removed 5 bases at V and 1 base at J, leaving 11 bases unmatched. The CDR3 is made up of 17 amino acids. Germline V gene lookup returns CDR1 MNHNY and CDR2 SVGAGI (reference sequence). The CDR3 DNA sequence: TGTGCCAGCAGTCCCAGGGTAGGGGGCTCGAGCAATCAGCCCCAGCATTTT. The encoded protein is CASSPRVGGSSNQPQHF.

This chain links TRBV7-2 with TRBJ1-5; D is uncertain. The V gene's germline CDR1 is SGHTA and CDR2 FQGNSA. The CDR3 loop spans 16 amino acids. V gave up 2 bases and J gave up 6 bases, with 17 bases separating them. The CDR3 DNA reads TGTGCCAGCAGCTTAACGCACAGAAGGGCGCTTCAGCCCCAGCATTTT. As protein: CASSLTHRRALQPQHF.

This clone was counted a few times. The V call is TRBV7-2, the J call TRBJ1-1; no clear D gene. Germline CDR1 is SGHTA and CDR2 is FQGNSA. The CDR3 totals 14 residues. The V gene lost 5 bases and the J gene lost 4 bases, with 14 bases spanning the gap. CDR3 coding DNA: TGTGCCAGCAGCCCGACCCTAGGGAGCACTGAAGCTTTCTTT. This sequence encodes CASSPTLGSTEAFF.

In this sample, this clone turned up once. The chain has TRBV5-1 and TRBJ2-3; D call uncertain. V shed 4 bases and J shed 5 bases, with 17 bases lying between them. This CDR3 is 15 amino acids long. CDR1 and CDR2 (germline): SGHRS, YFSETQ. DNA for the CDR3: TGCGCCAGCAGCCTACTAACCGGGCAGGTAGATACGCAGTATTTT. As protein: CASSLLTGQVDTQYF.

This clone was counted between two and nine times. The CDR3 nucleotides are TGTGCCAGCCTCGGGACGCTAAATCAGCCCCAGCATTTT. Translated: CASLGTLNQPQHF. The genes are TRBV2 and TRBJ1-5; D is possibly TRBD1 (5 bases). Trimming pared 8 bases from V and 4 bases from J, leaving 12 bases between. The CDR3 covers 13 residues. Germline CDR1 reads SNHLY; CDR2 reads FYNNEI.

The CDR3 DNA reads TGTGCCATCAGTGAGGACAGTAAGTACACAGATACGCAGTATTTT. Translating it yields CAISEDSKYTDTQYF. V and J are TRBV10-3 and TRBJ2-3; possible D gene TRBD1, 5 bases. Germline V lookup: CDR1 ENHRY, CDR2 SYGVKD. The CDR3 covers 15 residues. With 2 bases removed from V and 2 bases from J, the gap between germline ends came to 11 bases.

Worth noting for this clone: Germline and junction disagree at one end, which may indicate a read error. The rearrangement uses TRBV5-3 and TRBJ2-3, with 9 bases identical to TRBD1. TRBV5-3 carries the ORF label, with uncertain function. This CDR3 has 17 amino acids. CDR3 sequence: CARCLALGQGSGDTQYF. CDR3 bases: TGTGCCAGATGCTTGGCTTTGGGACAGGGTTCCGGGGATACGCAGTATTTT.

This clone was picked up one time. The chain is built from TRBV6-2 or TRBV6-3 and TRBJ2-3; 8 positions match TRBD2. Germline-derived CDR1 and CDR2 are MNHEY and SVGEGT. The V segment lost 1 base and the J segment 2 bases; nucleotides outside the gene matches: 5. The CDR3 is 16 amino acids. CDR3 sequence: CASSYWVAGITDTQYF. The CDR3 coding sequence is TGTGCCAGCAGTTACTGGGTAGCGGGGATCACAGATACGCAGTATTTT.

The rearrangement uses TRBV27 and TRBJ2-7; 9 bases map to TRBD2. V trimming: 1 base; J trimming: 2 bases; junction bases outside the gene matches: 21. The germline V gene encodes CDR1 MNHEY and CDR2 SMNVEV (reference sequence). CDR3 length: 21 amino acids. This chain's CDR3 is CASSLYPLTVIKGGGAYEQYF. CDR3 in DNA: TGTGCCAGCAGTTTATACCCTTTGACCGTGATTAAGGGCGGGGGGGCCTACGAGCAGTACTTC.

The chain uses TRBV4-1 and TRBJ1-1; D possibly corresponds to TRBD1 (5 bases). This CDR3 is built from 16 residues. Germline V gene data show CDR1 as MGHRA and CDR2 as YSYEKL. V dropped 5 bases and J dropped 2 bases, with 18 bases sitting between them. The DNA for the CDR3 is TGCGCCAGCAGCTACGGGGCGTGGGAGGGAAACACTGAAGCTTTCTTT. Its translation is CASSYGAWEGNTEAFF.

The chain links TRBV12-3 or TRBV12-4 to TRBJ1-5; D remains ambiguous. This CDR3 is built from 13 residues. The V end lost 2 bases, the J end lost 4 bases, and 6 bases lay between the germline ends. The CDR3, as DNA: TGTGCCAGCAGTTTAACGGGGAATCAGCCCCAGCATTTT. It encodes CASSLTGNQPQHF.

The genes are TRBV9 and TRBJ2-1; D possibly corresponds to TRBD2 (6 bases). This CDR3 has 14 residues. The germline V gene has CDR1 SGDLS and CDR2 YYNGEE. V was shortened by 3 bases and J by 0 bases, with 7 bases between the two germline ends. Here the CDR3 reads CASSARGSYNEQFF. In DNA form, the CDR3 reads TGTGCCAGCAGCGCGCGGGGCTCCTACAATGAGCAGTTCTTC.